This TCR beta chain was found in a study of CD8+CD57+ T cells in acquired aplastic anemia. This clonotype was counted many times. Genomic DNA acted as the template from which TCR beta VDJ combination and CDR3 sequence profiling were carried out. In TCRdb, the reads were re-called with MiXCR into one record per CDR3 protein. Among 60,000 or so distinct CDR3 sequences listed, about 54% were seen once. The sequenced sample consisted of sorted CD4+, CD8+, or CD8+CD57+ T cells (not recorded which) from PBMCs. The TCR comes from a human donor in good health, serving as a control.

CDR3: CASSLHAMGTGVNQPQHF. In DNA, the CDR3 is TGTGCCAGCAGTTTACATGCGATGGGGACAGGGGTAAATCAGCCCCAGCATTTT. V usage is TRBV12-3 or TRBV12-4 and J usage is TRBJ1-5, with 10 bases matching TRBD1. Trimming removed 2 bases from V and 4 bases from J; junction bases left unmatched: 11. The CDR3 is made up of 18 amino acids.